The clone carrying this T cell receptor beta chain was seen at least ten times. Its cognate antigen is unknown. The germline V gene has CDR1 SGHRS and CDR2 YFSETQ. Germline trimming cut 0 bases from V and 5 bases from J; bases unmatched to any gene: 4. The CDR3 length is 15 residues. This record comes from a study of T cells after yellow fever vaccination. Via MiXCR, TCRdb re-called the 5' RACE reads, giving one row per CDR3 protein. The sample shows roughly 180,000 distinct CDR3 sequences, approximately 6.2% of them seen only once. Study-level results: The booster response re-showed most primary clones: approximately 95% CD4, more than 80% CD8. Abundant contaminating clonotypes from the bulk population could appear in FACS-sorted repertoires.

The gene calls are TRBV5-1 and TRBJ2-2, with 7 bases matching TRBD1. This TCR was sampled from a man between 18 and 29 years old who received the YFV17D yellow fever vaccine. The input for sequencing was CD4+ T cells sorted from PBMCs, taken on the day of the first yellow fever vaccination. CDR3 sequence (DNA): TGCGCCAGCAGCTTGGCCGGGACAGAAACCGGGGAGCTGTTTTTT. It codes for CASSLAGTETGELFF.